Each of the 32 T cell receptor beta chains below was sequenced from the same sample in a study of blood T cells in healthy people across ages. Sample-barcoded 5' priming and a J-beta primer mix drove a second PCR of about 6 to 12 cycles. From the 5' RACE reads, TCRdb called clonotypes with MiXCR, one entry per CDR3 protein. The sample has under 2,000,000 distinct CDR3 sequences; around half are singletons. Sequenced: blood. The receptor set was obtained from a woman between 35 and 50 years old in good health.

The rearrangement uses TRBV11-2 and TRBJ2-1; D unclear. The V and J ends lost 1 base and 5 bases respectively, with 12 bases between them. Looked up from germline, CDR1 is SGHAT and CDR2 is FQNNGV. This CDR3 is 15 amino acids long. CDR3 loop: CASSLVAANHNEQFF. CDR3 coding DNA: TGTGCCAGCAGCTTAGTGGCAGCGAACCACAATGAGCAGTTCTTC.

The chain combines TRBV20-1 with TRBJ2-7; 7 positions agree with TRBD1. Germline lookup yields CDR1 DFQATT and CDR2 SNEGSKA (reference sequence). The CDR3 consists of 13 residues. In DNA form, the CDR3 reads TGCACTCTACTAAGACAGGGTCGCAATGAGCAGTACTTC. It encodes CTLLRQGRNEQYF.

The chain carries TRBV7-2 and TRBJ1-5, with 7 nucleotides matching TRBD1. With V trimmed by 5 bases and J by 7 bases, 5 bases remained unmatched. The germline V gene has CDR1 SGHTA and CDR2 FQGNSA. The CDR3 totals 13 residues. The CDR3, as DNA: TGTGCCAGCAGCGGGGACAGTGACCAGCCCCAGCATTTT. This translates into CASSGDSDQPQHF.

This clonotype was seen a handful of times. The V call is TRBV24-1, the J call TRBJ2-4; D is undetermined. Germline CDR1 reads KGHDR; CDR2 reads SFDVKD. CDR3 length equals 14 residues. Trimming removed 3 bases at V and 4 bases at J, with 9 bases between. The CDR3 DNA sequence: TGTGCCACCAGTGATCCGTTACGGAAAAACATTCAGTACTTC. Protein sequence: CATSDPLRKNIQYF.

The rearrangement joins TRBV7-2 to TRBJ2-3; no clear D. The CDR3 loop spans 14 amino acids. Germline assignment: CDR1 SGHTA and CDR2 FQGNSA. The V gene lost 7 bases and the J gene lost 4 bases, with 15 bases spanning the gap. CDR3 sequence: CASTSRSPPDTQYF. In nucleotides, the CDR3 is TGTGCCAGCACCTCAAGGTCGCCGCCAGATACGCAGTATTTT.

The genes are TRBV6-5 and TRBJ2-7; tentative D call: TRBD1 (5 bases). V lost 0 bases to trimming and J lost 2 bases, with 14 bases between them. Germline CDR1 is MNHEY and CDR2 is SVGAGI. This CDR3 contains 16 residues. The CDR3 sequence: CASSYSSDRTPYEQYF. In DNA, the CDR3 is TGTGCCAGCAGTTACTCAAGCGACAGAACCCCCTACGAGCAGTACTTC.

In its sample, this clonotype was seen a few times. The chain joins TRBV6-2 or TRBV6-3 to TRBJ2-2, with TRBD2 identical over 7 bases. V shed 2 bases and J 4 bases; nucleotides not matched to a gene: 4. CDR3 length equals 15 residues. The germline V gene has CDR1 MNHEY and CDR2 SVGEGT. This chain's CDR3 is CASSYVAGGTGELFF. For the CDR3, the DNA is TGTGCCAGCAGTTACGTAGCGGGTGGCACCGGGGAGCTGTTTTTT.

The V and J genes are TRBV19 and TRBJ2-7; 11 nucleotides match TRBD1. With V trimmed by 10 bases and J by 5 bases, 4 bases remained unmatched. The germline CDR1 and CDR2 sequences are LNHDA and SQIVND (reference sequence). This CDR3 has 12 residues. The CDR3 is CATRDRGNEQYF. CDR3 in DNA: TGTGCCACCAGGGACAGGGGGAACGAGCAGTACTTC.

The V call is TRBV7-8, the J call TRBJ2-5; TRBD1 aligns across 7 bases. The CDR3 sequence is 17 residues long. From germline, CDR1 is SGHVS and CDR2 FQNEAQ. J gave up 3 bases and V 0 bases, and 10 bases lay outside the gene matches. CDR3 in amino acids: CASSLAVMRQGKETQYF. CDR3 coding DNA: TGTGCCAGCAGCTTAGCGGTCATGAGACAGGGAAAAGAGACCCAGTACTTC.

This rearrangement joins TRBV28 to TRBJ2-7; D is undetermined. V gave up 1 base and J gave up 6 bases, with 10 bases separating them. Looked up from germline, CDR1 is MDHEN and CDR2 is SYDVKM. CDR3 length: 13 amino acids. As DNA, the CDR3 is TGTGCCAGCAGTTTATTAGGGCGAGTCGAGCAGTACTTC. Protein sequence: CASSLLGRVEQYF.

The chain combines TRBV28 with TRBJ2-3; 10 positions match TRBD2. Germline assignment: CDR1 MDHEN and CDR2 SYDVKM. The V and J ends lost 6 bases and 3 bases, in that order; junction bases with no gene match: 9. The length of the CDR3 is 16 residues. The DNA for the CDR3 is TGTGCCAGCAGCAACGAAGCGGGGGGGTATACAGATACGCAGTATTTT. It is translated as CASSNEAGGYTDTQYF.

This chain connects TRBV7-8 to TRBJ2-1; 9 nucleotides agree with TRBD2. The junction had 10 bases not matched to a gene; V was cut back by 5 bases and J by 5 bases. Germline loops: CDR1 SGHVS, CDR2 FQNEAQ. This CDR3 region has 16 residues. The CDR3 protein is CASSPQRASGDNEQFF. CDR3 in DNA: TGTGCCAGCAGCCCCCAACGGGCTAGCGGGGACAATGAGCAGTTCTTC. The full variable domain, in which reference TRBV7-8 and TRBJ2-1 provide the parts outside the CDR3, is GAGVSQSPRYKVAKRGQDVALRCDPISGHVSLFWYQQALGQGPEFLTYFQNEAQLDKSGLPSDRFFAERPEGSVSTLKIQRTQQEDSAVYLCASSPQRASGDNEQFFGPGTRLTVL.

The chain employs TRBV10-3 and TRBJ2-1; 9 positions match TRBD1. Germline-derived CDR1 and CDR2 are ENHRY and SYGVKD. The CDR3 has 11 amino acids. V lost 10 bases, J lost 6 bases, and 1 base stayed unmatched. CDR3 residues: CARGQGNEQFF. In nucleotides, the CDR3 is TGTGCCAGGGGACAGGGCAATGAGCAGTTCTTC.

The chain is built from TRBV5-1 and TRBJ1-5; D ambiguous. The CDR3 is made up of 16 amino acids. Per germline, CDR1 SGHRS and CDR2 YFSETQ. V was cut by 4 bases and J by 3 bases, with 17 bases left in between. The CDR3 sequence is CASSSGPLVANQPQHF. CDR3 nucleotides: TGCGCCAGCAGCAGCGGGCCCCTCGTGGCCAATCAGCCCCAGCATTTT.

This clonotype has more than one count but fewer than ten. CDR3 protein: CASSRGGTGRYEQYF. Written as DNA, the CDR3 is TGTGCCAGCAGCCGCGGCGGGACAGGGCGCTACGAGCAGTACTTC. The chain links TRBV3-1 to TRBJ2-5; TRBD1 aligns across 9 bases. The DNA end is more similar to TRBJ2-7, so the J call may be wrong. The CDR3 covers 15 residues. Germline CDR1 reads LGHDT; CDR2 reads YNNKEL (reference sequence).

The chain uses TRBV7-3 and TRBJ1-2; D uncertain. V lost 2 bases to trimming and J lost 0 bases, with 13 bases between them. There are 16 residues in the CDR3. Looked up from germline, CDR1 is SGHTA and CDR2 is FQGTGA. CDR3 coding DNA: TGTGCCAGCAGCTTAGGAGTGGGCGGTCCTAACTATGGCTACACCTTC. It encodes CASSLGVGGPNYGYTF.

This chain joins TRBV4-3 and TRBJ2-1, with unresolved D. The CDR3 loop spans 15 amino acids. Germline V gene sequence: CDR1 LGHNA, CDR2 YSLEER. V lost 0 bases to trimming and J lost 4 bases, with 10 bases between them. The CDR3 DNA reads as TGCGCCAGCAGCCAAGAGACAAGTAAATACAATGAGCAGTTCTTC. It codes for CASSQETSKYNEQFF.

CDR3 region: CASSQEGQGLEAFF. CDR3 nucleotide sequence: TGCGCCAGCAGCCAAGAAGGGCAGGGCCTTGAAGCTTTCTTT. The chain employs TRBV4-3 and TRBJ1-1, with D possibly matching TRBD1 (5 bases). This CDR3 is 14 amino acids long. The V end was cut by 0 bases, the J end by 7 bases, with 12 bases between. Germline-derived CDR1 and CDR2 are LGHNA and YSLEER.

This chain links TRBV12-3 or TRBV12-4 with TRBJ1-2, with 8 bases identical to TRBD1. Trimming removed 4 bases from V and 4 bases from J; junction bases left unmatched: 11. The CDR3 has 16 amino acids. The DNA of the CDR3 is TGTGCCAGCAGTTCCCGCTCCGGGACAGGAGGCTATGGCTACACCTTC. Encoded protein: CASSSRSGTGGYGYTF.

The chain recombines TRBV4-1 with TRBJ2-2; D might be TRBD1 or TRBD2, each matching 5 bases. This CDR3 region has 15 residues. V shed 0 bases and J shed 6 bases, with 11 bases lying between them. CDR1 MGHRA and CDR2 YSYEKL come from the germline V gene. Here the CDR3 DNA reads TGCGCCAGCAGCCAAGATTCGGGGCTGGCCGGGGAGCTGTTTTTT. Translated: CASSQDSGLAGELFF.

This clonotype was observed a single time. The chain employs TRBV24-1 and TRBJ1-5; no clear D. The germline gives CDR1 KGHDR, CDR2 SFDVKD. Trimming took off 4 bases at V and 2 bases at J, with 8 bases between the two ends. The CDR3 is 14 amino acids. DNA of the CDR3: TGTGCCACCAGTGACGGTTTGGGCAATCAGCCCCAGCATTTT. Encoded protein: CATSDGLGNQPQHF.

In this sample, this clonotype turned up once. The CDR3 DNA reads TGCAGTGCTAGGCAGGGCATATCGGGCTTTACGCAGTATTTT. Translation gives CSARQGISGFTQYF. The gene calls are TRBV20-1 and TRBJ2-3; perhaps TRBD1 as D (5 bases). The CDR3 runs 14 residues. Germline loops: CDR1 DFQATT, CDR2 SNEGSKA (reference sequence). Trimming shortened V by 3 bases and J by 8 bases, and 18 bases separated the two germline ends.

This clonotype was seen just once. The rearrangement links TRBV6-1 to TRBJ1-1, with D perhaps TRBD1 (5 bases). Trimming removed 6 bases from V and 0 bases from J, with 20 bases in between. The germline V gene encodes CDR1 MNHNS and CDR2 SASEGT. The CDR3 loop spans 17 amino acids. The CDR3 here is CASSKGRAEVMNTEAFF. CDR3 DNA sequence: TGTGCCAGCAGCAAGGGCAGGGCGGAGGTAATGAACACTGAAGCTTTCTTT.

This clonotype occurred once. The V call is TRBV9, the J call TRBJ1-6; D remains unclear. The V gene's germline CDR1 is SGDLS and CDR2 YYNGEE. Trimming pared 0 bases from V and 8 bases from J, leaving 15 bases between. The CDR3 runs to 16 residues. CDR3 loop: CASSVAGEWIDSPLHF. The DNA of the CDR3 is TGTGCCAGCAGCGTAGCCGGGGAATGGATCGATTCACCCCTCCACTTT.

V and J are TRBV7-2 and TRBJ2-3; 8 positions match TRBD2. The CDR3 runs to 15 residues. Germline V gene data show CDR1 as SGHTA and CDR2 as FQGNSA. Unmatched junction bases numbered 7, after V lost 5 bases and J lost 3 bases. The CDR3 region is CASSPVGLATDTQYF. CDR3 sequence (DNA): TGTGCCAGCAGCCCCGTCGGACTAGCAACAGATACGCAGTATTTT.

This chain connects TRBV20-1 to TRBJ2-1, with 9 bases identical to TRBD2. The CDR3 totals 16 residues. The J segment lost 6 bases and the V segment lost 1 base, leaving 10 bases of the junction unmatched. Germline CDR1 and CDR2: DFQATT and SNEGSKA (reference sequence). CDR3 nucleotide sequence: TGCAGTGCTAGAGGGATAGGGACTAGCTCCACCAATGAGCAGTTCTTC. Translation: CSARGIGTSSTNEQFF.

The chain employs TRBV7-9 and TRBJ1-1; possibly TRBD1 for D (5 bases). The CDR3 runs to 19 residues. V lost 0 bases, J lost 1 base, and 21 bases lay in between. Per the germline V gene, CDR1 is SEHNR and CDR2 is FQNEAQ (reference sequence). CDR3 in amino acids: CASSLAVGGPELPNTEAFF. The CDR3, as DNA: TGTGCCAGCAGCTTAGCGGTTGGGGGACCAGAACTACCGAACACTGAAGCTTTCTTT.

V gene TRBV12-3 or TRBV12-4 combines with J gene TRBJ1-5; a weak D match, TRBD1 (6 bases). The CDR3 is 16 amino acids. Trimming stripped 3 bases from V and 7 bases from J, with 19 bases between. CDR3 loop: CASSLVGGGGRQPQHF. In DNA, the CDR3 is TGTGCCAGCAGTTTGGTTGGTGGAGGGGGTCGCCAGCCCCAGCATTTT.

The J gene is TRBJ1-6, the V gene TRBV6-5; 9 bases agree with TRBD1. CDR3 length: 19 residues. The germline CDR1 and CDR2 sequences are MNHEY and SVGAGI. V lost 4 bases and J lost 7; bases outside the gene matches: 17. The CDR3 spells CASSSYGQLGQGENSPLHF. The CDR3 region has the DNA TGTGCCAGCAGTTCGTACGGCCAACTGGGACAGGGTGAGAATTCACCCCTCCACTTT.

The V and J genes are TRBV9 and TRBJ2-2; 7 bases are a match to TRBD1. CDR3 length: 15 amino acids. The V gene's germline CDR1 is SGDLS and CDR2 YYNGEE. J was trimmed by 6 bases and V by 3 bases; bases with no gene match: 8. As DNA, the CDR3 is TGTGCCAGCAGCGGGGGACAGCCCTCACCCGGGGAGCTGTTTTTT. It yields the protein CASSGGQPSPGELFF.

This clonotype was counted a few times. The chain combines TRBV20-1 with TRBJ2-4; 8 positions match TRBD2. J lost 10 bases, V lost 6 bases, and 8 bases had no gene match. The germline V gene has CDR1 DFQATT and CDR2 SNEGSKA (reference sequence). This CDR3 contains 12 residues. The CDR3 sequence: CSAYRRGGIQYF. The DNA for the CDR3 is TGCAGTGCCTACAGACGGGGGGGAATTCAGTACTTC.

The genes are TRBV12-3 or TRBV12-4 and TRBJ1-2, with TRBD1 as a possible D gene (5 bases). Trimming stripped 8 bases from V and 6 bases from J, with 10 bases between. The CDR3 has 11 amino acids. The CDR3 protein is CASGGGDGYTF. The CDR3 DNA follows: TGTGCCAGCGGGGGGGGAGATGGCTACACCTTC.